The 30 T cell receptor beta chains below all came from one sample that was sequenced in a study of cytomegalovirus exposure and HLA in healthy donors. PCR involved 60 Vbeta and 13 Jbeta primers. The assay was immunoSEQ multiplex PCR, and TCRdb's table has in-frame clones only and misses some. This sample has about 160,000 clones, with approximately 77% found just once. The specimen sequenced was PBMCs. These receptors all come from a man in his late teens or twenties in good health and CMV-seronegative.

The rearrangement links TRBV6-1 to TRBJ2-3; 7 bases align to TRBD2. V shed 7 bases, J shed 5 bases, and the junction held 12 bases outside the gene matches. The CDR3 has 15 residues. Looked up from germline, CDR1 is MNHNS and CDR2 is SASEGT. Here the CDR3 reads CASMGGASGEDTQYF. CDR3 sequence (DNA): TGTGCCAGCATGGGTGGGGCTAGCGGAGAAGATACGCAGTATTTT.

The chain recombines TRBV2 with TRBJ2-1, with D perhaps matching TRBD2 (6 bases). The CDR3 sequence is 16 residues long. CDR1 SNHLY and CDR2 FYNNEI come from the germline V gene. With 6 bases removed from V and 3 bases from J, the gap between germline ends came to 18 bases. The CDR3 loop reads CASSPPGAENYNEQFF. Written as DNA, the CDR3 is TGTGCCAGCAGCCCCCCGGGAGCGGAGAACTACAATGAGCAGTTCTTC.

This chain uses TRBV7-2 with TRBJ1-2, with D possibly being TRBD1 (6 bases). V lost 6 bases and J lost 2, with 16 bases in between. Germline loops: CDR1 SGHTA, CDR2 FQGNSA. The CDR3 runs 15 residues. The CDR3 loop is CASRLVGGENYGYTF. The CDR3 region has the DNA TGTGCCAGCAGACTTGTAGGGGGGGAGAACTATGGCTACACCTTC.

Concerning this clone: Mismatch with germline at one junction end may stem from a read error. The chain combines TRBV7-9 with TRBJ1-3, with D perhaps matching TRBD1 (6 bases). The germline CDR1 and CDR2 sequences are SEHNR and FQNEAQ (reference sequence). This CDR3 has 16 residues. CDR3 bases: TGTTCCAGCAGCTTAGCGGCCAGGGGTGCTGGAAACACCATATATTTT. Its protein product is CSSSLAARGAGNTIYF. The full variable domain, rest sourced from reference TRBV7-9 and TRBJ1-3, is DTGVSQNPRHKITKRGQNVTFRCDPISEHNRLYWYRQTLGQGPEFLTYFQNEAQLEKSRLLSDRFSAERPKGSFSTLEIQRTEQGDSAMYLCSSSLAARGAGNTIYFGEGSWLTVV.

This clone was observed once. The V call is TRBV4-1, the J call TRBJ2-3; D not certain. The CDR3 length is 13 residues. Trimming pared 0 bases from V and 5 bases from J, leaving 6 bases between. CDR1 is MGHRA, CDR2 YSYEKL, per germline. This CDR3 is CASSQDREDTQYF. For the CDR3, the DNA is TGCGCCAGCAGCCAAGATAGAGAAGATACGCAGTATTTT.

In this sample, this clone turned up a few times. The V gene is TRBV7-9, the J gene TRBJ1-2; D is unclear. The CDR3 loop spans 15 amino acids. Germline V gene lookup returns CDR1 SEHNR and CDR2 FQNEAQ (reference sequence). The V end was cut by 1 base, the J end by 8 bases, with 17 bases between. In nucleotides, the CDR3 is TGTGCCAGCAGCTTAGTGGCGGGTTCCACTCAGGGCTACACCTTC. Amino acid sequence: CASSLVAGSTQGYTF.

This sequence joins TRBV12-2 and TRBJ2-5; TRBD2 was called by the table and not checked on the DNA. TRBV12-2 is a listed pseudogene. This CDR3 is built from 18 residues. The CDR3 DNA follows: TGTGCAAGTCGCTTAGATTGGGGACTAGCGGGAGGGCAAGAGACCCAGTACTTC. Residues: CASRLDWGLAGGQETQYF.

The rearrangement uses TRBV10-3 and TRBJ2-7; D is ambiguous. Trimming took off 0 bases at V and 4 bases at J, with 13 bases between the two ends. The CDR3 is 15 residues long. Per the germline V gene, CDR1 is ENHRY and CDR2 is SYGVKD. CDR3 bases: TGTGCCATCAGTGAGTCGACACGGATCCTATACGAGCAGTACTTC. Its protein product is CAISESTRILYEQYF.

The CDR3 sequence: CASSPDLSSYNEQFF. CDR3 in DNA: TGTGCCAGCAGCCCCGACTTGAGCTCCTACAATGAGCAGTTCTTC. V usage is TRBV13 and J usage is TRBJ2-1; D not certain. The germline gives CDR1 PRHDT, CDR2 FYEKMQ (reference sequence). This CDR3 comprises 15 residues. With 5 bases removed from V and 0 bases from J, the gap between germline ends came to 11 bases.

Remarks on this clone: Lacking the conserved final phenylalanine or tryptophan, this CDR3 likely reflects a read error. CDR3 sequence (DNA): TGTGCCAGCAGTTTAAACGGGAACACTGAAGCTTTCCTT. It specifies CASSLNGNTEAFL. The rearrangement joins TRBV27 to TRBJ1-1; unclear D gene. Trimming shortened V by 2 bases and J by 1 base, and 5 bases separated the two germline ends. This CDR3 region has 13 residues. Germline V CDR1 and CDR2: MNHEY, SMNVEV (reference sequence).

This chain connects TRBV5-4 to TRBJ2-7; 10 bases are a match to TRBD2. V shed 4 bases and J 5 bases; nucleotides not matched to a gene: 21. The germline V gene encodes CDR1 SGHNT and CDR2 YYREEE (reference sequence). CDR3 length equals 19 residues. CDR3 in DNA: TGTGCCAGCAGCCAGACTAGAAGGACTAGCGGATGGACAGCGGACGAGCAGTACTTC. This gives the protein CASSQTRRTSGWTADEQYF.

The chain is built from TRBV11-3 and TRBJ2-5, with a possible D match to TRBD1 (7 bases). The CDR3 has 14 amino acids. CDR1 SGHNT and CDR2 YENEEA come from the germline V gene. Between the trimmed V and J ends, which lost 2 bases and 5 bases, there was a span of 12 bases. The CDR3 reads CASSLQGEVETQYF. Here the CDR3 DNA reads TGTGCCAGCAGCTTACAGGGGGAGGTGGAGACCCAGTACTTC.

The rearrangement joins TRBV6-1 to TRBJ1-1, with TRBD1 identical over 7 bases. The CDR3 contains 14 residues. Germline V gene lookup returns CDR1 MNHNS and CDR2 SASEGT. The trim removed 7 bases at V and 4 bases at J, leaving 9 bases unmatched. The DNA of the CDR3 is TGTGCCAGCACCTACACACAGGGGAGCACTGAAGCTTTCTTT. It yields the protein CASTYTQGSTEAFF.

For the CDR3, the DNA is TGTGCCAGCAGTTCATTAGCGGGATCGGGAGATACGCAGTATTTT. The encoded protein is CASSSLAGSGDTQYF. The gene calls are TRBV28 and TRBJ2-3; 8 bases match TRBD2. The CDR3 is made up of 15 amino acids. J gave up 5 bases and V 4 bases, and 8 bases lay outside the gene matches. Germline V gene lookup returns CDR1 MDHEN and CDR2 SYDVKM.

The chain carries TRBV19 and TRBJ2-3; 9 positions match TRBD2. V shed 4 bases, J shed 2 bases, and the junction held 4 bases outside the gene matches. Looked up from germline, CDR1 is LNHDA and CDR2 is SQIVND (reference sequence). The CDR3 extends over 15 amino acids. The CDR3 spells CASSTTSGNTDTQYF. DNA for the CDR3: TGTGCCAGTAGTACGACTAGCGGAAACACAGATACGCAGTATTTT. The complete variable domain, with remaining parts taken from reference TRBV19 and TRBJ2-3, reads DGGITQSPKYLFRKEGQNVTLSCEQNLNHDAMYWYRQDPGQGLRLIYYSQIVNDFQKGDIAEGYSVSREKKESFPLTVTSAQKNPTAFYLCASSTTSGNTDTQYFGPGTRLTVL.

The chain's CDR3 is CASTRDYQVGELFF. CDR3 nucleotides: TGTGCCAGCACCAGGGACTACCAAGTGGGCGAGCTGTTTTTT. The genes are TRBV7-6 and TRBJ2-2, with 7 bases that match TRBD2. The CDR3 runs 14 residues. The germline V gene encodes CDR1 SGHVS and CDR2 FNYEAQ. V gave up 7 bases and J gave up 11 bases; unmatched junction bases: 13. Together with reference TRBV7-6 and TRBJ2-2, the CDR3 gives the full variable domain: GAGVSQSPRYKVTKRGQDVALRCDPISGHVSLYWYRQALGQGPEFLTYFNYEAQQDKSGLPNDRFSAERPEGSISTLTIQRTEQRDSAMYRCASTRDYQVGELFFGEGSRLTVL.

The CDR3 spells CASSVGGGAGTTGIDEQFF. The DNA of the CDR3 is TGTGCCAGCAGCGTAGGAGGGGGGGCCGGGACCACAGGGATTGATGAGCAGTTCTTC. The chain couples TRBV9 to TRBJ2-1; tentative D call: TRBD2 (7 bases). This CDR3 comprises 19 residues. With 0 bases removed from V and 8 bases from J, the gap between germline ends came to 27 bases. Looked up from germline, CDR1 is SGDLS and CDR2 is YYNGEE.

This clone was counted once. V usage is TRBV2 and J usage is TRBJ2-5, with 7 bases lining up with TRBD2. Looked up from germline, CDR1 is SNHLY and CDR2 is FYNNEI. The CDR3 has 14 residues. The V and J ends lost 5 bases and 1 base, in that order; junction bases with no gene match: 4. DNA of the CDR3: TGTGCCAGCAGTTTCCTAGCGGTCCAAGAGACCCAGTACTTC. Protein: CASSFLAVQETQYF.

The chain joins TRBV10-3 to TRBJ1-5; 9 bases are shared with TRBD1. The V gene's germline CDR1 is ENHRY and CDR2 SYGVKD. V trimming: 7 bases; J trimming: 2 bases; junction bases outside the gene matches: 9. The CDR3 runs 16 residues. CDR3 nucleotides: TGTGCCATCACCCGGGACAGGGTCGACGGCAATCAGCCCCAGCATTTT. Residues: CAITRDRVDGNQPQHF.

V is TRBV11-2 and J is TRBJ2-7; tentatively, D is TRBD2 (5 bases). Germline V gives CDR1 SGHAT, CDR2 FQNNGV. The V gene lost 5 bases and the J gene lost 2 bases, with 10 bases spanning the gap. The CDR3 has 13 residues. CDR3 DNA: TGTGCCAGCAGCACCGGACTCGCCTACGAGCAGTACTTC. Its protein product is CASSTGLAYEQYF.

The table lists this clone with a count of one. V and J are TRBV28 and TRBJ1-2; TRBD1 is a possible D gene (5 bases). CDR1 is MDHEN, CDR2 SYDVKM, per germline. The CDR3 covers 12 residues. In nucleotides, the CDR3 is TGTGCTTCGGGGGGGACCGTCTATGGCTACACCTTC. This translates into CASGGTVYGYTF.

This chain uses TRBV4-3 with TRBJ2-5; D is unclear. TRBJ2-7 explains the end of the DNA better; the J call may be wrong. The CDR3 covers 14 residues. Germline V lookup: CDR1 LGHNA, CDR2 YSLEER. For the CDR3, the DNA is TGCGCCAGCAGCCAAGCGGTATACTCCTACGAGCAGTACTTC. This codes for CASSQAVYSYEQYF.

This clone has a single count. One end of the junction is discordant with germline, which a read error may explain. The CDR3 reads CSSSLRQGATTFF. The CDR3 DNA reads TGTTCCAGCAGTCTTCGGCAGGGGGCGACGACTTTCTTT. The chain employs TRBV7-9 and TRBJ1-1; 8 bases map to TRBD1. The CDR3 length is 13 residues. Germline V lookup: CDR1 SEHNR, CDR2 FQNEAQ (reference sequence).

Worth noting for this clone: This sample includes further DNA sequences coding for the same CDR3. This CDR3 reads CASSPPGTDTQYF. CDR3 DNA: TGTGCCAGCAGCCCCCCGGGCACAGATACGCAGTATTTT. The V call is TRBV7-2, the J call TRBJ2-3, with no clear D. CDR1 SGHTA and CDR2 FQGNSA come from the germline V gene. This CDR3 comprises 13 residues. The ends were cut back, 5 bases at V and 1 base at J, with 7 bases in the middle.

This clone was detected once. The chain is built from TRBV4-3 and TRBJ2-1, with 11 bases identical to TRBD2. CDR3 length equals 16 residues. From germline, CDR1 is LGHNA and CDR2 YSLEER. V was clipped by 3 bases and J by 5 bases; unmatched bases: 6. The chain's CDR3 is CASSHDGLAGHNEQFF. CDR3 in DNA: TGCGCCAGCAGCCATGACGGACTAGCGGGCCACAATGAGCAGTTCTTC.

This chain connects TRBV9 to TRBJ1-2, with D possibly being TRBD1 (6 bases). Deletions cut 0 bases from V and 6 bases from J, with 15 bases between. Germline loops: CDR1 SGDLS, CDR2 YYNGEE. The CDR3 contains 15 residues. This CDR3 reads CASSVEYRAGHGYTF. As DNA, the CDR3 is TGTGCCAGCAGCGTAGAATACAGGGCGGGTCATGGCTACACCTTC.

This clone was seen a handful of times. This rearrangement joins TRBV21-1 to TRBJ2-5; the D call of TRBD2 is as the table states it, not checked on the DNA. TRBV21-1 is an annotated pseudogene. The CDR3 has 14 amino acids. The chain's CDR3 is CALGWGAWMETQYF. In DNA, the CDR3 is TGCGCGCTCGGCTGGGGAGCCTGGATGGAGACCCAGTACTTC.

On this clone itself: The same CDR3 arises from other DNA sequences in this sample as well. The chain has TRBV2 and TRBJ1-5; the D gene is possibly TRBD1 (5 bases). Germline V gene lookup returns CDR1 SNHLY and CDR2 FYNNEI. This CDR3 has 13 residues. V was clipped by 5 bases and J by 7 bases, with 12 bases between them. CDR3 DNA: TGTGCCAGCAGTCTAGGGGTGGGCCAGCCCCAGCATTTT. Translation gives CASSLGVGQPQHF. The full variable domain, with the rest looked up from reference TRBV2 and TRBJ1-5, is EPEVTQTPSHQVTQMGQEVILRCVPISNHLYFYWYRQILGQKVEFLVSFYNNEISEKSEIFDDQFSVERPDGSNFTLKIRSTKLEDSAMYFCASSLGVGQPQHFGDGTRLSIL.

V gene TRBV9 combines with J gene TRBJ1-2; D gene unclear. This CDR3 is built from 16 residues. The ends were cut back, 3 bases at V and 3 bases at J, with 18 bases in the middle. Germline V gene lookup returns CDR1 SGDLS and CDR2 YYNGEE. The CDR3 is CASSAPRGEGDYGYTF. The CDR3 DNA reads TGTGCCAGCAGCGCCCCCCGTGGGGAGGGTGACTATGGCTACACCTTC.

J is TRBJ2-7 and V is TRBV5-1, with D possibly matching TRBD1 (5 bases). V was pared by 0 bases and J by 7 bases, with 14 bases between. The CDR3 is made up of 14 amino acids. Germline V lookup: CDR1 SGHRS, CDR2 YFSETQ. DNA for the CDR3: TGCGCCAGCAGCTTGGCAGGGAAGGATCGGGAGCAGTACTTC. Its protein is CASSLAGKDREQYF.